These T cell receptor beta chains were read from a single sample in a study of tumor-infiltrating lymphocytes in localized non-small cell lung cancer. TCRdb's copy holds only in-frame clones and misses some; the assay was immunoSEQ multiplex PCR. This table holds 25,000 or so clones, approximately 70% found once. Sample: lung tumor tissue. These receptors originate from a human donor with non-small cell lung cancer. CDR3s include the opening cysteine and the closing phenylalanine or tryptophan. The D gene is left open where the match is weak. Clone size is stated in some rows and not others, as once, few, many or a class when expanded.

size: .
D: .
V: TRBV5-1
J: TRBJ2-3
CDR3: CASSLRQGDTQYF
DNA: TGCGCCAGCAGCCTGAGGCAGGGGGATACGCAGTATTTT

size: .
D: .
V: TRBV12-2
J: TRBJ2-5
CDR3: CASPWDRVKETQYF
DNA: TGTGCAAGTCCGTGGGACAGGGTAAAAGAGACCCAGTACTTC

size: .
D: .
V: TRBV27
J: TRBJ1-4
CDR3: CASRVSLRLTNEKLFF
DNA: TGTGCCAGCAGGGTTTCCCTCCGACTAACTAATGAAAAACTGTTTTTT

size: .
D: TRBD2
V: TRBV5-8
J: TRBJ2-7
CDR3: CASSLGLAGVYEQYF
DNA: TGTGCCAGCAGCTTGGGACTAGCGGGAGTATACGAGCAGTACTTC

size: .
D: .
V: TRBV7-2
J: TRBJ1-1
CDR3: CASSLLMSDTEAFF
DNA: TGTGCCAGCAGCTTATTAATGAGTGACACTGAAGCTTTCTTT

size: .
D: TRBD1
V: TRBV19
J: TRBJ2-2
CDR3: CASSPQTGGTGELFF
DNA: TGTGCCAGTAGTCCGCAGACAGGGGGAACCGGGGAGCTGTTTTTT

size: .
D: .
V: TRBV6-6
J: TRBJ2-1
CDR3: CASSYGDNEQFF
DNA: TGTGCCAGCAGTTACGGCGACAATGAGCAGTTCTTC

size: .
D: .
V: TRBV20-1
J: TRBJ1-2
CDR3: CSAVFNYGYTF
DNA: TGCAGTGCTGTCTTTAACTATGGCTACACCTTC

size: few
D: .
V: TRBV6-1
J: TRBJ2-5
CDR3: CASSDGLAQETQYF
DNA: TGTGCCAGCAGTGACGGGCTAGCCCAAGAGACCCAGTACTTC

size: .
D: .
V: TRBV19
J: TRBJ1-1
CDR3: CASSTTDVQAEAFF
DNA: TGTGCCAGTAGTACCACTGACGTACAGGCTGAAGCTTTCTTT

size: .
D: .
V: TRBV21-1
J: TRBJ1-3
CDR3: CASVTFSGNTIYF
DNA: TGTGCCAGCGTAACTTTTTCTGGAAACACCATATATTTT

size: .
D: .
V: TRBV10-3
J: TRBJ2-7
CDR3: CAISVYGNDEQYF
DNA: TGTGCCATCAGTGTTTACGGCAACGACGAGCAGTACTTC

size: once
D: TRBD2
V: TRBV5-4
J: TRBJ2-7
CDR3: CASSLGVGLVYEQYF
DNA: TGTGCCAGCAGCTTGGGGGTCGGACTAGTCTACGAGCAGTACTTC

size: .
D: .
V: TRBV5-1
J: TRBJ2-1
CDR3: CASSLGRAGDNEQFF
DNA: TGCGCCAGCAGCTTGGGAAGGGCCGGCGACAATGAGCAGTTCTTC

size: .
D: .
V: TRBV7-9
J: TRBJ2-7
CDR3: CASSAYNYEQYF
DNA: TGTGCCAGCAGCGCATACAACTACGAGCAGTACTTC

size: .
D: .
V: TRBV19
J: TRBJ2-1
CDR3: CASSIGVNEQFF
DNA: TGTGCCAGTAGTATAGGTGTCAATGAGCAGTTCTTC

size: few
D: TRBD2
V: TRBV10-3
J: TRBJ2-7
CDR3: CAIRTTSGSSYEQYF
DNA: TGTGCCATCAGGACCACTAGCGGCAGCTCCTACGAGCAGTACTTC

size: .
D: .
V: TRBV28
J: TRBJ2-2
CDR3: CASSLRLRGAGTGELFF
DNA: TGTGCCAGCAGTTTACGGTTAAGGGGGGCTGGCACCGGGGAGCTGTTTTTT

size: few
D: .
V: TRBV29-1
J: TRBJ1-1
CDR3: CSVAVGVTEAFF
DNA: TGCAGCGTTGCCGTGGGAGTCACTGAAGCTTTCTTT

size: .
D: .
V: TRBV29-1
J: TRBJ1-1
CDR3: CSVAWNTEAFF
DNA: TGCAGCGTTGCGTGGAACACCGAAGCTTTCTTT

size: once
D: .
V: TRBV19
J: TRBJ1-5
CDR3: CASSINANQPQHF
DNA: TGTGCCAGTAGTATAAACGCCAATCAGCCCCAGCATTTT

size: .
D: TRBD1
V: TRBV10-3
J: TRBJ1-1
CDR3: CAISDLRDRGAFF
DNA: TGTGCCATCAGTGATCTGAGGGACAGGGGAGCTTTCTTT

size: .
D: TRBD2
V: TRBV9
J: TRBJ2-1
CDR3: CASSVGLAEYNEQFF
DNA: TGTGCCAGCAGCGTGGGACTAGCGGAATACAATGAGCAGTTCTTC

size: once
D: TRBD2
V: TRBV9
J: TRBJ2-1
CDR3: CASSVAGGPYNEQFF
DNA: TGTGCCAGCAGCGTAGCGGGAGGGCCCTACAATGAGCAGTTCTTC

size: .
D: .
V: TRBV29-1
J: TRBJ2-7
CDR3: CSVDLPGYEQYF
DNA: TGCAGCGTTGACCTCCCTGGCTACGAGCAGTACTTC

size: few
D: .
V: TRBV1
J: TRBJ2-1
CDR3: CTSSQPGTSGSPGIF
DNA: TGCACCAGCAGCCAACCAGGGACTAGCGGTTCCCCAGGGATCTTC

size: .
D: TRBD2
V: TRBV29-1
J: TRBJ2-4
CDR3: CSVEVTSGNIQYF
DNA: TGCAGCGTTGAGGTGACTAGCGGGAACATTCAGTACTTC

size: .
D: .
V: TRBV6-1
J: TRBJ1-5
CDR3: CASTFGPQASQPQHF
DNA: TGTGCCAGCACGTTCGGACCCCAGGCGTCCCAGCCCCAGCATTTT

size: .
D: .
V: TRBV2
J: TRBJ1-1
CDR3: CASSDLKTAEAFF
DNA: TGTGCCAGCAGTGATCTGAAGACAGCGGAAGCTTTCTTT

size: .
D: TRBD1
V: TRBV18
J: TRBJ1-2
CDR3: CASSPGQGTYGYTF
DNA: TGTGCCAGCTCACCCGGACAGGGGACCTATGGCTACACCTTC

size: .
D: TRBD2
V: TRBV18
J: TRBJ2-1
CDR3: CASSPSGSTNEQFF
DNA: TGTGCCAGCTCACCTAGCGGGAGTACCAATGAGCAGTTCTTC

size: .
D: TRBD2
V: TRBV10-3
J: TRBJ2-3
CDR3: CAISGGGSADTQYF
DNA: TGTGCCATCAGTGGAGGCGGGAGTGCAGATACGCAGTATTTT

size: .
D: TRBD1
V: TRBV7-2
J: TRBJ2-7
CDR3: CASSPGQGPYEQYF
DNA: TGTGCCAGCAGCCCCGGACAGGGCCCCTACGAGCAGTACTTC

size: .
D: .
V: TRBV7-8
J: TRBJ2-1
CDR3: CASSLARTTGEQFF
DNA: TGTGCCAGCAGCTTAGCGCGTACGACGGGTGAGCAGTTCTTC

size: .
D: TRBD2
V: TRBV5-1
J: TRBJ2-1
CDR3: CASSLAATSGIYNEQFF
DNA: TGCGCCAGCAGCTTGGCCGCGACTAGCGGGATATACAATGAGCAGTTCTTC

size: .
D: .
V: TRBV7-2
J: TRBJ1-2
CDR3: CASSLLAYFRQGNGYTF
DNA: TGTGCCAGCAGCTTATTGGCCTATTTCCGACAAGGAAACGGCTACACCTTC

size: .
D: .
V: TRBV5-1
J: TRBJ1-1
CDR3: CASSLVSGVGATEAFF
DNA: TGCGCCAGCAGCTTGGTTTCGGGCGTGGGGGCCACTGAAGCTTTCTTT

size: .
D: TRBD2
V: TRBV5-1
J: TRBJ2-3
CDR3: CASRRAGGTDTQYF
DNA: TGCGCCAGCAGAAGAGCGGGAGGGACAGATACGCAGTATTTT

size: few
D: TRBD1
V: TRBV18
J: TRBJ1-1
CDR3: CASSPRTGEAFF
DNA: TGTGCCAGCTCCCCAAGGACAGGGGAAGCTTTCTTT

size: .
D: .
V: TRBV7-9
J: TRBJ2-1
CDR3: CASSPPGDNEQFF
DNA: TGTGCCAGCAGTCCCCCTGGTGACAATGAGCAGTTCTTC

size: once
D: TRBD2
V: TRBV7-2
J: TRBJ2-7
CDR3: CASSSWEGRSEQYF
DNA: TGTGCCAGCAGCTCATGGGAGGGCCGTAGCGAGCAGTACTTC

size: .
D: TRBD1
V: TRBV5-1
J: TRBJ1-4
CDR3: CASSLGQGAQKLFF
DNA: TGCGCCAGCAGCTTGGGACAGGGGGCACAAAAACTGTTTTTT

size: .
D: .
V: TRBV5-1
J: TRBJ2-2
CDR3: CASSLERWSNTGELFF
DNA: TGCGCCAGCAGCTTGGAAAGGTGGTCGAACACCGGGGAGCTGTTTTTT

size: once
D: TRBD1
V: TRBV28
J: TRBJ2-5
CDR3: CASSLRFVDRGKETQYF
DNA: TGTGCCAGCAGTTTAAGGTTCGTCGACAGGGGCAAAGAGACCCAGTACTTC

size: .
D: TRBD1
V: TRBV7-9
J: TRBJ2-2
CDR3: CASSGTANTGELFF
DNA: TGTGCCAGCAGTGGGACAGCGAACACCGGGGAGCTGTTTTTT

size: .
D: TRBD1
V: TRBV19
J: TRBJ1-5
CDR3: CATSRDSAYQPQHF
DNA: TGTGCCACATCGCGGGACAGCGCTTATCAGCCCCAGCATTTT

size: .
D: .
V: TRBV29-1
J: TRBJ1-1
CDR3: CSVRRGQEAFF
DNA: TGCAGCGTGCGTAGGGGTCAAGAAGCTTTCTTT

size: .
D: TRBD2
V: TRBV7-9
J: TRBJ2-1
CDR3: CASSFSLRREHGEQFF
DNA: TGTGCCAGCAGCTTTTCCTTGCGGCGGGAGCACGGTGAGCAGTTCTTC

size: once
D: .
V: TRBV11-2
J: TRBJ1-2
CDR3: CASSPGAPRLYGYTF
DNA: TGTGCCAGCAGCCCAGGGGCACCGCGCCTCTATGGCTACACCTTC

size: .
D: TRBD1
V: TRBV14
J: TRBJ2-2
CDR3: CASSQGTGAAGELFF
DNA: TGTGCCAGCAGCCAAGGGACAGGGGCGGCCGGGGAGCTGTTTTTT

size: once
D: .
V: TRBV5-1
J: TRBJ2-7
CDR3: CASSLAQGYEQYF
DNA: TGCGCCAGCAGCTTGGCCCAGGGATACGAGCAGTACTTC

size: .
D: TRBD2
V: TRBV5-1
J: TRBJ2-2
CDR3: CASSLSGRDTGELFF
DNA: TGCGCCAGCAGCCTAAGCGGGAGAGACACCGGGGAGCTGTTTTTT

size: .
D: TRBD1
V: TRBV7-2
J: TRBJ2-1
CDR3: CASRGDRGARNEQFF
DNA: TGTGCCAGCAGGGGGGACAGGGGGGCCCGGAATGAGCAGTTCTTC

size: .
D: .
V: TRBV28
J: TRBJ2-5
CDR3: CASSLGTGRETQYF
DNA: TGTGCCAGCAGTTTAGGAACAGGGAGAGAGACCCAGTACTTC

size: .
D: .
V: TRBV28
J: TRBJ1-3
CDR3: CASSRPGYGNTIYF
DNA: TGTGCCAGCAGTCGGCCAGGCTATGGAAACACCATATATTTT

size: .
D: .
V: TRBV11-2
J: TRBJ1-1
CDR3: CASSLIGRGTEAFF
DNA: TGTGCCAGCAGTTTGATTGGCAGGGGCACTGAAGCTTTCTTT